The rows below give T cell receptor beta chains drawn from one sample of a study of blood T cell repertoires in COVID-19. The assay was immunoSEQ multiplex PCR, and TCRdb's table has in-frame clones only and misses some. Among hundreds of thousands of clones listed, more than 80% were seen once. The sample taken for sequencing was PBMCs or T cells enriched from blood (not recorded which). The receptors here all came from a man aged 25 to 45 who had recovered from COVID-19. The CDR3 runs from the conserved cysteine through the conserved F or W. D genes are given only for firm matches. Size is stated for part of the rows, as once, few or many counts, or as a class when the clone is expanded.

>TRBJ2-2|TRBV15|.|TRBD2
TGTGCCACCAGCAGAGTCCAGCGGGAGGGCCCCGGGGAGCTGTTTTTT
CATSRVQREGPGELFF
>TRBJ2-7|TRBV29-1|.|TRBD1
TGCAGCGTCGAAAGCACAGGGGGCTACGAGCAGTACTTC
CSVESTGGYEQYF
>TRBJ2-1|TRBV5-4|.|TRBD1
TGTGCCAGCAGATGGACAGGGGGCGAGCTCTTCTTC
CASRWTGGELFF
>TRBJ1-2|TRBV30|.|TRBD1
TGTGCCTGGAGGGGACAGGGGATAGGTGGCTACACCTTC
CAWRGQGIGGYTF
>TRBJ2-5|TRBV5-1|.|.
TGCGCCAGCAGCTTGGGGCTCCAAGAGACCCAGTACTTC
CASSLGLQETQYF
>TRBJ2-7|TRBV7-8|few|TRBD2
TGTGCCAGCAGCTTAGCCCGGACTAGCGTTTACGAGCAGTACTTC
CASSLARTSVYEQYF
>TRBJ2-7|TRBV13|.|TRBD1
TGTGCCAGCACCCCAGGGGGTCCCATGGGGGAGCAGTACTTC
CASTPGGPMGEQYF
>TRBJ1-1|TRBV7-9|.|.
TGTGCCAGCAGCTCGAGCAGGGATAGTACTGAAGCTTTCTTT
CASSSSRDSTEAFF
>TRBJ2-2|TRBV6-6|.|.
TGTGCCAGCAGGGGACTGACCGGGGAGCTGTTTTTT
CASRGLTGELFF
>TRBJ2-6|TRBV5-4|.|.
TGTGCCAGCAGCTTAACTAGGACCGCCTCTGGGGCCAACGTCCTGACTTTC
CASSLTRTASGANVLTF
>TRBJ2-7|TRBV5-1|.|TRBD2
TGCGCCAGCCGCGAGGCGACTAGCGATTTCTACGAGCAGTACTTC
CASREATSDFYEQYF
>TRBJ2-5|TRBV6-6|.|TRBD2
TGTGCCAGCAGCGCTGAGACTAGCGGCTCTGCAGAGACCCAGTACTTC
CASSAETSGSAETQYF
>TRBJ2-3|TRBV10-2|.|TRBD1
TGCGCCAGCAGTGAGGCAGGGGGCTACACAGATACGCAGTATTTT
CASSEAGGYTDTQYF
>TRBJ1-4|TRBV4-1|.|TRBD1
TGCGCCAGCAGCCAGGGACAGCCGGCAACTAATGAAAAACTGTTTTTT
CASSQGQPATNEKLFF
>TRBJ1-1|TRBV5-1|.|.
TGCGCCAGCTCCAACTGGGCGGCTTTCTTT
CASSNWAAFF
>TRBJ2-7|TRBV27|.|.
TGTGCCAGCGCCAGCGGGTCCCCCTACGAGCAGTACTTC
CASASGSPYEQYF
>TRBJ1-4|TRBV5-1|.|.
TGCGCCAGCAGCTTGGCCCCAACTGCAACTAATGAAAAACTGTTTTTT
CASSLAPTATNEKLFF
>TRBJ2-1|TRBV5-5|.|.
TGTGCCAGCAGCTTGGGAGACAAAGGTGAGCAGTTCTTC
CASSLGDKGEQFF
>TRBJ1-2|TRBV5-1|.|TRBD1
TGCGCCAGCAGCCCTGACAGGGCGTCAGTGGGCAATGGCTACACCTTC
CASSPDRASVGNGYTF
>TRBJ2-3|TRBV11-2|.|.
TGTGCCAGCAGCCAAGGACTGAGGGATACGCAGTATTTT
CASSQGLRDTQYF
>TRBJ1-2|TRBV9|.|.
TGTGCCAGCAGCGCCTACTATGGCTACACCTTC
CASSAYYGYTF
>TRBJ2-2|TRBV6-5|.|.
TGTGCCAGCAGTTACATGAGTCTTGTCGTTACCGGGGAGCTGTTTTTT
CASSYMSLVVTGELFF
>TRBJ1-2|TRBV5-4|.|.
TGTGCCAGCAGCCGGGGGGGTTCGACTGGCTACACCTTC
CASSRGGSTGYTF
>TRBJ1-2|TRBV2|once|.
TGTGCCAGCAGTGAACACGGCTATGGCTACACCTTC
CASSEHGYGYTF
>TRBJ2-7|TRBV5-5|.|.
TGTGCCAGCAGCCTGACAGGAGAGCAGTACTTC
CASSLTGEQYF
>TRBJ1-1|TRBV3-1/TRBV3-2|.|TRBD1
TGTGCCAGCAGCTACGGGACAGGGGGGATGAACACTGAAGCTTTCTTT
CASSYGTGGMNTEAFF